A single sample gave rise to the 21 T cell receptor beta chains below, sequenced in a study of blood T cell repertoires in COVID-19. TCRdb's table, derived via immunoSEQ multiplex PCR, lists solely in-frame clones and lacks some. The table includes tens of thousands of clones, roughly nine tenths detected once. The sequencing sample was made of peripheral blood. The receptors derive from a man aged 55-75 years with active COVID-19.

The CDR3 nucleotides read TGTGCCAGCAGTGACCTCGTAGCGGAGCTCACGAATGACATTCAGTACTTC. This gives the protein CASSDLVAELTNDIQYF. The genes are TRBV6-4 and TRBJ2-4; D is possibly TRBD2 (6 bases). The CDR3 has 17 residues. Germline assignment: CDR1 MRHNA and CDR2 SNTAGT. V was trimmed by 2 bases and J by 8 bases, leaving 22 bases between them.

The chain uses TRBV28 and TRBJ1-5, with TRBD1 matching 7 bases. Per germline, CDR1 MDHEN and CDR2 SYDVKM. V gave up 2 bases and J gave up 7 bases; unmatched junction bases: 5. There are 14 residues in the CDR3. The CDR3 is CASSLQGVVQPQHF. As DNA, the CDR3 is TGTGCCAGCAGTTTACAGGGGGTCGTCCAGCCCCAGCATTTT. Variable domain in full (rest from reference TRBV28 and TRBJ1-5): DVKVTQSSRYLVKRTGEKVFLECVQDMDHENMFWYRQDPGLGLRLIYFSYDVKMKEKGDIPEGYSVSREKKERFSLILESASTNQTSMYLCASSLQGVVQPQHFGDGTRLSIL.

The count of this clone is one. This chain connects TRBV3-1 (or the pseudogene TRBV3-2) to TRBJ1-6; no reliable D call. The CDR3 has 12 residues. Trimming left V 5 bases short and J 9 bases short, with 8 bases between. Looked up from germline, CDR1 is LGHDT and CDR2 is YNNKEL (reference sequence). The CDR3 region is CASSDRGSPLHF. For the CDR3, the DNA is TGTGCCAGCAGCGACCGGGGTTCACCCCTCCACTTT.

V and J are TRBV20-1 and TRBJ1-5; D is undetermined. Deletions cut 3 bases from V and 7 bases from J, with 13 bases between. CDR1 and CDR2 (germline): DFQATT, SNEGSKA (reference sequence). The CDR3 has 13 amino acids. As DNA, the CDR3 is TGCAGTGCTAGTTTCGCGGGATCGCAGCCCCAGCATTTT. Translation: CSASFAGSQPQHF.

The chain is built from TRBV6-5 and TRBJ1-1; D gene unclear. Trimming took off 0 bases at V and 4 bases at J, with 9 bases between the two ends. Looked up from germline, CDR1 is MNHEY and CDR2 is SVGAGI. The CDR3 is made up of 14 amino acids. The DNA for the CDR3 is TGTGCCAGCAGTTACTCATTAGGAGGCACTGAAGCTTTCTTT. Its protein is CASSYSLGGTEAFF.

In its sample, this clone was seen a few times. In DNA, the CDR3 is TGTGCCAGCAGCAACCCCTCCGGCGGGAGCCCAGATACGCAGTATTTT. Translated: CASSNPSGGSPDTQYF. The chain joins TRBV11-2 to TRBJ2-3; the match to TRBD2 covers 7 bases. The J segment lost 4 bases and the V segment lost 5 bases, leaving 12 bases of the junction unmatched. The CDR3 contains 16 residues. Germline V lookup: CDR1 SGHAT, CDR2 FQNNGV. The full variable domain, with the rest looked up from reference TRBV11-2 and TRBJ2-3, is EAGVAQSPRYKIIEKRQSVAFWCNPISGHATLYWYQQILGQGPKLLIQFQNNGVVDDSQLPKDRFSAERLKGVDSTLKIQPAKLEDSAVYLCASSNPSGGSPDTQYFGPGTRLTVL.

The chain has TRBV19 and TRBJ2-5; 10 bases agree with TRBD2. J was trimmed by 5 bases and V by 6 bases; bases with no gene match: 12. Germline CDR1 and CDR2: LNHDA and SQIVND (reference sequence). The CDR3 is 16 amino acids. CDR3 loop: CASRGRASGSVETQYF. In DNA form, the CDR3 reads TGTGCCAGTAGGGGGCGGGCTAGCGGGAGTGTGGAGACCCAGTACTTC. Looking up the rest from reference TRBV19 and TRBJ2-5 gives the full variable domain: DGGITQSPKYLFRKEGQNVTLSCEQNLNHDAMYWYRQDPGQGLRLIYYSQIVNDFQKGDIAEGYSVSREKKESFPLTVTSAQKNPTAFYLCASRGRASGSVETQYFGPGTRLLVL.

The V gene is TRBV5-1, the J gene TRBJ2-7, with 8 bases that match TRBD2. Trimming at V came to 1 base and at J to 5 bases, leaving 5 bases not matched to a gene. The CDR3 is 14 residues long. Germline CDR1 is SGHRS and CDR2 is YFSETQ. The CDR3 loop reads CASSLLSGSDEQYF. CDR3 nucleotide sequence: TGCGCCAGCAGCTTGCTCAGCGGGAGCGACGAGCAGTACTTC.

This clone appeared once. The chain employs TRBV7-2 and TRBJ2-7, with TRBD1 identical over 10 bases. This CDR3 region has 14 residues. The trim removed 4 bases at V and 2 bases at J, leaving 2 bases unmatched. Germline-derived CDR1 and CDR2 are SGHTA and FQGNSA. The CDR3 loop is CASSSTGGPYEQYF. CDR3 DNA sequence: TGTGCCAGCAGCTCGACAGGGGGCCCCTACGAGCAGTACTTC.

The chain uses TRBV5-6 and TRBJ2-7, with 8 positions matching TRBD1. Unmatched junction bases numbered 7, after V lost 4 bases and J lost 4 bases. CDR3 length: 14 residues. Germline values: CDR1 SGHDT, CDR2 YYEEEE. The CDR3, as DNA: TGTGCCAGCAGCGCAGGCAGGGGGCGGTACGAGCAGTACTTC. It translates to CASSAGRGRYEQYF.

This sequence joins TRBV28 and TRBJ2-1, with D tentatively TRBD2 (6 bases). The V end was cut by 5 bases, the J end by 7 bases, with 27 bases between. This CDR3 comprises 18 residues. The germline V gene has CDR1 MDHEN and CDR2 SYDVKM. The CDR3 reads CASSPGVRGRNIRNEQFF. CDR3 in DNA: TGTGCCAGCAGTCCGGGGGTCCGGGGTAGGAATATTAGGAATGAGCAGTTCTTC. Full variable domain (missing parts from reference TRBV28 and TRBJ2-1): DVKVTQSSRYLVKRTGEKVFLECVQDMDHENMFWYRQDPGLGLRLIYFSYDVKMKEKGDIPEGYSVSREKKERFSLILESASTNQTSMYLCASSPGVRGRNIRNEQFFGPGTRLTVL.

The rearrangement uses TRBV24-1 and TRBJ2-7; D might be TRBD1 (5 bases). Trimming left V 7 bases short and J 6 bases short, with 15 bases between. Germline CDR1 KGHDR, CDR2 SFDVKD. The CDR3 has 13 amino acids. The CDR3 bases are TGTGCCACCAGCTTGGCAGGGTCGGGCGAGCAGTACTTC. Its protein product is CATSLAGSGEQYF.

This chain uses TRBV6-2 or TRBV6-3 with TRBJ2-7, with unresolved D. The CDR3 sequence is 11 residues long. Trimming shortened V by 6 bases and J by 6 bases, and 9 bases separated the two germline ends. Germline V lookup: CDR1 MNHEY, CDR2 SVGEGT. The CDR3 region has the DNA TGTGCCAGCAGCCGAAGGAGCGAGCAGTACTTC. Translation gives CASSRRSEQYF.

This clone was picked up one time. CDR3 sequence (DNA): TGTGCCAGCTTCTCCGGACTTGACTATGGCTACACCTTC. Translated: CASFSGLDYGYTF. This chain uses TRBV18 with TRBJ1-2, with D hard to call. This CDR3 is built from 13 residues. Looked up from germline, CDR1 is KGHSH and CDR2 is LQKENI. V lost 7 bases and J 3 bases, leaving 12 bases between the germline ends.

The rearrangement uses TRBV19 and TRBJ2-3; TRBD1 matches at 8 bases. Germline assignment: CDR1 LNHDA and CDR2 SQIVND (reference sequence). This CDR3 is 15 amino acids long. Unmatched junction bases numbered 4, after V lost 5 bases and J lost 0 bases. The CDR3 region is CASSAYRGSTDTQYF. DNA for the CDR3: TGTGCCAGTAGTGCTTACAGGGGGAGCACAGATACGCAGTATTTT.

For this clone: Other DNA sequences from this sample encode an identical CDR3 as well. This chain uses TRBV7-2 with TRBJ2-2; 14 positions match TRBD2. The V and J ends lost 6 bases and 8 bases, in that order; junction bases with no gene match: 11. The CDR3 runs 17 residues. The germline CDR1 and CDR2 sequences are SGHTA and FQGNSA. In DNA form, the CDR3 reads TGTGCCAGCAGTCCGCTTGGGACTAGCGGGAGTCGTGGGGAGCTGTTTTTT. This translates into CASSPLGTSGSRGELFF.

The chain employs TRBV2 and TRBJ2-7, with a weak D call TRBD2 (5 bases). The CDR3 sequence is 14 residues long. Germline V CDR1 and CDR2: SNHLY, FYNNEI. V was clipped by 6 bases and J by 6 bases, with 18 bases between them. The DNA of the CDR3 is TGTGCCAGCAGAGGACCGGCGGAGGTCGGCGAGCAGTACTTC. It is translated as CASRGPAEVGEQYF.

CDR3 loop: CASSTRRFLIAKNIQYF. CDR3 bases: TGTGCCAGCAGCACCCGGCGGTTCCTAATAGCCAAAAACATTCAGTACTTC. The V gene is TRBV27, the J gene TRBJ2-4; D is undetermined. CDR1 and CDR2 from the germline V gene are MNHEY and SMNVEV (reference sequence). This CDR3 comprises 17 residues. The ends were cut back, 6 bases at V and 0 bases at J, with 18 bases in the middle.

This chain links TRBV14 with TRBJ2-5; TRBD1 matches at 7 bases. Germline V CDR1 and CDR2: SGHDN, FVKESK. CDR3 size: 14 residues. The junction had 9 bases not matched to a gene; V was cut back by 5 bases and J by 6 bases. CDR3 sequence: CASSNHRGTKTQYF. The CDR3 nucleotides are TGTGCCAGCAGCAATCACAGGGGCACCAAGACCCAGTACTTC.

The V and J genes are TRBV6-2 or TRBV6-3 and TRBJ1-4, with D possibly matching TRBD1 (5 bases). Germline V gives CDR1 MNHEY, CDR2 SVGEGT. The CDR3 consists of 13 residues. Between the trimmed V and J ends, which lost 3 bases and 8 bases, there was a span of 10 bases. In DNA form, the CDR3 reads TGTGCCAGCAGTTATGGCAGGGCGGAAAAACTGTTTTTT. Its protein product is CASSYGRAEKLFF.

The chain links TRBV29-1 to TRBJ2-3; D is possibly TRBD1 (6 bases). With 8 bases removed from V and 3 bases from J, the gap between germline ends came to 18 bases. The V gene's germline CDR1 is SQVTM and CDR2 ANQGSEA. The CDR3 is 14 residues long. CDR3 amino acids: CSSQTGTTTDTQYF. CDR3 bases: TGCAGCTCCCAGACCGGGACAACAACAGATACGCAGTATTTT.